What follows are 8 T cell receptor beta chains derived from one specimen sequenced in a study of T cell changes during pregnancy in multiple sclerosis. Assay: immunoSEQ multiplex PCR; the TCRdb copy retains only in-frame clones and omits some. Found here are 40,000 to 45,000 clones, roughly 87% of them singletons; the top ten hold about 1.2%. The sample here was CD4+ T cells from peripheral blood mononuclear cells, taken in the first trimester of pregnancy. These receptors came from a female donor with multiple sclerosis, enrolled in a pregnancy study.

This chain uses TRBV27 with TRBJ2-2; D gene ambiguous. Germline-derived CDR1 and CDR2 are MNHEY and SMNVEV (reference sequence). The CDR3 spans 16 residues. The germline V and J ends were trimmed by 3 bases and 3 bases, with 14 bases remaining between them. The CDR3 sequence is CASSFGWNRYTGELFF. The CDR3 bases are TGTGCCAGCAGTTTTGGGTGGAACAGATACACCGGGGAGCTGTTTTTT.

In this sample, this clone turned up once. This chain uses TRBV6-5 with TRBJ2-5; tentative D call: TRBD2 (6 bases). Trimming left V 2 bases short and J 2 bases short, with 15 bases between. CDR1 and CDR2 (germline): MNHEY, SVGAGI. The CDR3 has 16 residues. This CDR3 reads CASSYLREWAQETQYF. The CDR3 nucleotides read TGTGCCAGCAGTTACCTACGGGAGTGGGCGCAAGAGACCCAGTACTTC.

In DNA form, the CDR3 reads TGTGCCAGTAGTACGTCTAGCGGGATAACAGATACGCAGTATTTT. Translating gives CASSTSSGITDTQYF. The chain has TRBV19 and TRBJ2-3; 9 bases map to TRBD2. V shed 4 bases, J shed 3 bases, and the junction held 5 bases outside the gene matches. The CDR3 runs to 15 residues. CDR1 and CDR2 from the germline V gene are LNHDA and SQIVND (reference sequence).

The V gene is TRBV28, the J gene TRBJ2-5; 7 nucleotides line up with TRBD1. Germline lookup yields CDR1 MDHEN and CDR2 SYDVKM. The CDR3 sequence is 14 residues long. The V gene end was trimmed by 2 bases and the J gene end by 4 bases; junction bases not matched to a gene: 4. CDR3 DNA sequence: TGTGCCAGCAGTTTACCAAACAGGGGAGAGACCCAGTACTTC. It is translated as CASSLPNRGETQYF. The variable domain in full, with the rest retrieved from reference TRBV28 and TRBJ2-5, is DVKVTQSSRYLVKRTGEKVFLECVQDMDHENMFWYRQDPGLGLRLIYFSYDVKMKEKGDIPEGYSVSREKKERFSLILESASTNQTSMYLCASSLPNRGETQYFGPGTRLLVL.

V and J are TRBV11-2 and TRBJ1-1; D uncertain. The germline V and J ends were trimmed by 1 base and 3 bases, with 6 bases remaining between them. CDR3 length: 13 residues. From germline, CDR1 is SGHAT and CDR2 FQNNGV. For the CDR3, the DNA is TGTGCCAGCAGCTTAGTTCGGGACACTGAAGCTTTCTTT. Translated, it gives CASSLVRDTEAFF.

This sequence joins TRBV11-2 and TRBJ1-5; D ambiguous. The V and J ends lost 4 bases and 4 bases respectively, with 8 bases between them. The CDR3 runs 13 residues. The germline gives CDR1 SGHAT, CDR2 FQNNGV. The CDR3 region has the DNA TGTGCCAGCAGCTACACTACGAATCAGCCCCAGCATTTT. Amino acids: CASSYTTNQPQHF.

This chain uses TRBV28 with TRBJ2-2; 8 bases are shared with TRBD2. The J segment lost 0 bases and the V segment lost 6 bases, leaving 3 bases of the junction unmatched. There are 15 residues in the CDR3. Germline CDR1 reads MDHEN; CDR2 reads SYDVKM. The CDR3 bases are TGTGCCAGCAGGCAAGCGGGAGCGAACACCGGGGAGCTGTTTTTT. It specifies CASRQAGANTGELFF.

The rearrangement links TRBV7-9 to TRBJ2-1; D is perhaps TRBD1 (5 bases). V was trimmed by 4 bases and J by 2 bases, leaving 15 bases between them. The CDR3 totals 16 residues. CDR1 and CDR2 from the germline V gene are SEHNR and FQNEAQ (reference sequence). CDR3 nucleotides: TGTGCCAGCAGCTCCATTAAGGGGTCGCCCTACAATGAGCAGTTCTTC. This gives the protein CASSSIKGSPYNEQFF.